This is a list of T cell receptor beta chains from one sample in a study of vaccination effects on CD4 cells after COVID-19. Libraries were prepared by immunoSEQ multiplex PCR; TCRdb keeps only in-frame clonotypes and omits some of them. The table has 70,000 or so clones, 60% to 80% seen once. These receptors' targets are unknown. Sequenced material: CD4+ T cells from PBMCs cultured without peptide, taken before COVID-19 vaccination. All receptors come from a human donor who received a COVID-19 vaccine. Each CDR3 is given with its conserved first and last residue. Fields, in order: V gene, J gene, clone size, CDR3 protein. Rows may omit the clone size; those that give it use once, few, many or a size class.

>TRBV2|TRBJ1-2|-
CASSEALRGAGGYTF
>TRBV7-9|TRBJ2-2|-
CASSSLAVYTGELFF
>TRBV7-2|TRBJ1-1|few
CASSSRANTEAFF
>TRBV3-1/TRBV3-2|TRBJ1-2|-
CASSRTERGYTF
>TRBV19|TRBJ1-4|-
CASSMGHYEKLFF
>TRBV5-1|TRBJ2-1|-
CASSLGASGGYNEQFF
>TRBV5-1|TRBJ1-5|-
CASSPGTGYQPQHF
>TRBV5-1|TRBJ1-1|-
CASSLGNSYTEAFF
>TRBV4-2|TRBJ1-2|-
CASSQGQGYGYTF
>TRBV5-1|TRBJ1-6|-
CASSPDRGPGSPLHF
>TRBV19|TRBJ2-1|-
CASSLRTASYNEQFF